This T cell receptor beta chain was sequenced for a study of control samples from healthy donors and cancer patients. Using immunoSEQ multiplex PCR, the repertoire was profiled, and TCRdb retains in-frame clones only, with some absent. The sample includes some 220,000 clones, 85% to 95% of them seen just once. The CDR3 sequence is 14 residues long. Per the germline V gene, CDR1 is LGHDT and CDR2 is YNNKEL (reference sequence). Trimming cost V 2 bases and J 0 bases, with 5 bases left between them. V is TRBV3-1 (or the pseudogene TRBV3-2) and J is TRBJ1-3, with a tentative D call TRBD1 (5 bases). Material for sequencing was blood. The receptor comes from a man in his fifties or sixties in good health. The chain's CDR3 is CASSQRGSGNTIYF. Here the CDR3 DNA reads TGTGCCAGCAGCCAAAGGGGCTCTGGAAACACCATATATTTT.